These 20 T cell receptor beta chains were all obtained from the same sample, sequenced in a study of a mutant IDH1 vaccine in newly diagnosed glioma. Stated time point: baseline, week 1 (first vaccination visit). Treatment reported: pre-vaccination baseline after standard-of-care therapy. The data were produced by immunoSEQ multiplex PCR, yet TCRdb's version contains in-frame clones alone and is incomplete. Here the sample spans some 90,000 clones, more than 65% being singletons. The starting material was PBMCs, obtained from a glioma patient treated with radiotherapy, temozolomide or both. The receptors come from a man aged 40-50 years with glioma. Some clones in this sample may be carry-over from other donors' samples.

The chain joins TRBV5-4 to TRBJ2-3; TRBD1 might be the D (6 bases). Trimming took 4 bases from V and 2 from J, leaving 11 bases between them. CDR3 length: 14 amino acids. Per the germline V gene, CDR1 is SGHNT and CDR2 is YYREEE (reference sequence). As DNA, the CDR3 is TGTGCCAGCAGCCCCGGACAGTACACAGATACGCAGTATTTT. Protein sequence: CASSPGQYTDTQYF.

This sequence joins TRBV4-1 and TRBJ1-6, with unresolved D. The CDR3 covers 18 residues. Germline V gives CDR1 MGHRA, CDR2 YSYEKL. V gave up 0 bases and J gave up 7 bases, with 19 bases separating them. As DNA, the CDR3 is TGCGCCAGCAGCCAAGATGGCCGGGCCACCGGGAAGAATTCACCCCTCCACTTT. Protein: CASSQDGRATGKNSPLHF.

The chain has TRBV6-5 and TRBJ1-1; TRBD1 is a possible D gene (5 bases). V lost 4 bases, J lost 4 bases, and 16 bases lay in between. The CDR3 is made up of 15 amino acids. From germline, CDR1 is MNHEY and CDR2 SVGAGI. The CDR3: CASSWGNSYFTEAFF. The CDR3 coding sequence is TGTGCCAGCAGTTGGGGGAACAGCTATTTCACTGAAGCTTTCTTT.

This sequence joins TRBV25-1 and TRBJ2-7, with a possible D match to TRBD1 (6 bases). This CDR3 has 14 residues. V was clipped by 7 bases and J by 2 bases, with 15 bases between them. Germline CDR1 and CDR2: MGHDK and SYGVNS. The CDR3 loop is CASTRGTGTYEQYF. CDR3 nucleotides: TGTGCCAGCACCCGGGGTACAGGGACCTACGAGCAGTACTTC.

The sample holds a few counts of this clone. The chain couples TRBV6-5 to TRBJ1-1; possibly TRBD1 for D (6 bases). Trimming shortened V by 9 bases and J by 6 bases, and 17 bases separated the two germline ends. Germline V lookup: CDR1 MNHEY, CDR2 SVGAGI. The CDR3 spans 13 residues. This chain's CDR3 is CASLQGLSAEAFF. Written as DNA, the CDR3 is TGTGCCAGTCTACAGGGTCTCAGTGCTGAAGCTTTCTTT.

In this sample, this clone turned up many times. The chain is built from TRBV5-1 and TRBJ2-2; D ambiguous. The germline V gene has CDR1 SGHRS and CDR2 YFSETQ. With 4 bases removed from V and 4 bases from J, the gap between germline ends came to 14 bases. The CDR3 has 15 residues. DNA of the CDR3: TGCGCCAGCAGCCTCTTAGGACCCTTCACCGGGGAGCTGTTTTTT. Translated, it gives CASSLLGPFTGELFF.

The chain uses TRBV6-1 and TRBJ1-5; 9 bases fit TRBD1. The CDR3 is 14 amino acids. Germline CDR1 is MNHNS and CDR2 is SASEGT. The trim removed 5 bases at V and 6 bases at J, leaving 5 bases unmatched. The CDR3 DNA follows: TGTGCCAGCAGTCCGGGACAGGGAATTCAGCCCCAGCATTTT. Its translation: CASSPGQGIQPQHF.

The CDR3 reads CSSGQETQYF. The CDR3 DNA reads TGTTCTAGCGGGCAAGAGACCCAGTACTTC. The chain joins TRBV18 to TRBJ2-5; 8 nucleotides match TRBD2. Germline CDR1 is KGHSH and CDR2 is LQKENI. CDR3 length: 10 amino acids. Looking up the rest from reference TRBV18 and TRBJ2-5 gives the full variable domain: NAGVMQNPRHLVRRRGQEARLRCSPMKGHSHVYWYRQLPEEGLKFMVYLQKENIIDESGMPKERFSAEFPKEGPSILRIQQVVRGDSAAYFCSSGQETQYFGPGTRLLVL.

This clone appeared a few times. V is TRBV10-3 and J is TRBJ2-3, with 9 nucleotides matching TRBD2. CDR3 size: 19 residues. The V and J ends lost 2 bases and 2 bases, in that order; junction bases with no gene match: 14. Germline V gene lookup returns CDR1 ENHRY and CDR2 SYGVKD. The CDR3 DNA reads as TGTGCCATCAGTGAGGATAAGCGGGGGGTGGAATGGACCACAGATACGCAGTATTTT. This translates into CAISEDKRGVEWTTDTQYF.

This clone was counted many times. The chain employs TRBV5-1 and TRBJ1-2, with D unclear. Deletions cut 0 bases from V and 0 bases from J, with 12 bases between. The V gene's germline CDR1 is SGHRS and CDR2 YFSETQ. The CDR3 length is 16 residues. CDR3 in DNA: TGCGCCAGCAGCTTGGGAACCCCCGGGACTAACTATGGCTACACCTTC. Translated: CASSLGTPGTNYGYTF.

V and J are TRBV6-5 and TRBJ2-6; the D is unclear. CDR1 and CDR2 from the germline V gene are MNHEY and SVGAGI. Trimming shortened V by 5 bases and J by 2 bases, and 4 bases separated the two germline ends. This CDR3 has 13 residues. CDR3 coding DNA: TGTGCCAGCAGTAGGGCTGGGGCCAACGTCCTGACTTTC. Amino acid sequence: CASSRAGANVLTF.

The chain combines TRBV30 with TRBJ1-6, with D perhaps TRBD1 (5 bases). CDR3 length: 12 amino acids. Trimming removed 7 bases from V and 7 bases from J, with 11 bases in between. Germline loops: CDR1 GTSNPN, CDR2 SVGIG (reference sequence). CDR3 nucleotide sequence: TGTGCCTACTGGGGGGGGAATTCACCCCTCCACTTT. Protein: CAYWGGNSPLHF.

In DNA, the CDR3 is TGTGCCTGGAGTTCCCTACACCCTTCGGGGGAGCTGTTTTTT. Amino acid sequence: CAWSSLHPSGELFF. The gene calls are TRBV30 and TRBJ2-2; D unresolved. The CDR3 totals 14 residues. The germline CDR1 and CDR2 sequences are GTSNPN and SVGIG (reference sequence). V was trimmed by 2 bases and J by 8 bases, leaving 15 bases between them.

V and J are TRBV7-9 and TRBJ1-1; a possible D gene is TRBD1 (6 bases). Germline V gives CDR1 SEHNR, CDR2 FQNEAQ (reference sequence). This CDR3 comprises 15 residues. V was cut by 5 bases and J by 1 base, with 14 bases left in between. The CDR3 DNA is TGTGCCAGCAGCGGTCAAGCAGGGGCGAACACTGAAGCTTTCTTT. Translating it yields CASSGQAGANTEAFF.

The chain combines TRBV2 with TRBJ1-5, with 7 bases aligning to TRBD1. The CDR3 runs to 16 residues. V trimming: 4 bases; J trimming: 4 bases; junction bases outside the gene matches: 10. CDR1 is SNHLY and CDR2 is FYNNEI in the germline V gene. The CDR3 DNA is TGTGCCAGCAGTGTGCAGGGGGGTTCGAAAAATCAGCCCCAGCATTTT. Protein product: CASSVQGGSKNQPQHF.

The J gene is TRBJ2-3, the V gene TRBV27; D gene unclear. This CDR3 is 15 amino acids long. The V end was cut by 2 bases, the J end by 2 bases, with 11 bases between. Germline V lookup: CDR1 MNHEY, CDR2 SMNVEV (reference sequence). CDR3 sequence (DNA): TGTGCCAGCAGTTTAGGTAGTCATCCCACAGATACGCAGTATTTT. This gives the protein CASSLGSHPTDTQYF.

This clone came up a few times. The chain combines TRBV6-1 with TRBJ1-6; 9 nucleotides line up with TRBD1. The germline CDR1 and CDR2 sequences are MNHNS and SASEGT. The CDR3 runs to 15 residues. With V trimmed by 5 bases and J by 10 bases, 9 bases remained unmatched. The CDR3 is CASSPRDRVRSPLHF. The CDR3 DNA reads as TGTGCCAGCAGTCCTCGGGACAGGGTACGATCACCCCTCCACTTT.

The rearrangement joins TRBV4-1 to TRBJ1-4, with 7 bases fitting TRBD1. CDR1 is MGHRA and CDR2 is YSYEKL in the germline V gene. The CDR3 spans 14 residues. With V trimmed by 4 bases and J by 7 bases, 6 bases remained unmatched. CDR3 region: CASSLTTGVEKLFF. DNA for the CDR3: TGCGCCAGCAGCCTTACCACAGGGGTTGAAAAACTGTTTTTT.

The rearrangement links TRBV5-1 to TRBJ1-3, with D tentatively TRBD1 (5 bases). Germline-derived CDR1 and CDR2 are SGHRS and YFSETQ. The CDR3 covers 13 residues. The ends were cut back, 0 bases at V and 7 bases at J, with 8 bases in the middle. The CDR3 loop reads CASSLEGRNTIYF. CDR3 sequence (DNA): TGCGCCAGCAGCTTGGAGGGGAGGAACACCATATATTTT.

V is TRBV15 and J is TRBJ1-2; no definite D call. The CDR3 is 14 amino acids. Looked up from germline, CDR1 is LNHNV and CDR2 is YYDKDF (reference sequence). The V end was cut by 1 base, the J end by 4 bases, with 10 bases between. The CDR3 nucleotides read TGTGCCACCAGCAGAGGGGTGCAGGCCTATGGCTACACCTTC. This gives the protein CATSRGVQAYGYTF.